Presented here are 2 T cell receptor beta chains from one specimen sequenced in a study of CD8+CD57+ T cells in acquired aplastic anemia. Investigators profiled TCR beta VDJ and CDR3 from genomic DNA template. TCRdb itself ran the reads through MiXCR, one entry per CDR3 protein. Of around 170,000 distinct CDR3 sequences listed, just over 45% were seen once; the top ten hold about 2.9%. Sequenced: sorted CD4+, CD8+, or CD8+CD57+ T cells (not recorded which) from PBMCs. Every receptor here comes from a human donor in good health.

This clonotype showed up just once. The rearrangement links TRBV20-1 to TRBJ1-1, with D unclear. Per germline, CDR1 DFQATT and CDR2 SNEGSKA (reference sequence). V lost 0 bases and J 2 bases, leaving 16 bases between the germline ends. The length of the CDR3 is 16 residues. The CDR3 loop reads CSARDVALRVNTEAFF. The CDR3 DNA reads TGCAGTGCTAGAGATGTGGCGCTTCGGGTTAACACTGAAGCTTTCTTT.

The sample holds many counts of this clonotype. The gene calls are TRBV11-2 and TRBJ2-7, with no clear D. Germline CDR1 SGHAT, CDR2 FQNNGV. The CDR3 has 14 amino acids. V lost 1 base, J lost 3 bases, and 10 bases lay in between. CDR3 protein: CASSLATDFYEQYF. CDR3 in DNA: TGTGCCAGCAGCTTAGCTACAGACTTCTACGAGCAGTACTTC. The full variable domain, with the rest looked up from reference TRBV11-2 and TRBJ2-7, is EAGVAQSPRYKIIEKRQSVAFWCNPISGHATLYWYQQILGQGPKLLIQFQNNGVVDDSQLPKDRFSAERLKGVDSTLKIQPAKLEDSAVYLCASSLATDFYEQYFGPGTRLTVT.